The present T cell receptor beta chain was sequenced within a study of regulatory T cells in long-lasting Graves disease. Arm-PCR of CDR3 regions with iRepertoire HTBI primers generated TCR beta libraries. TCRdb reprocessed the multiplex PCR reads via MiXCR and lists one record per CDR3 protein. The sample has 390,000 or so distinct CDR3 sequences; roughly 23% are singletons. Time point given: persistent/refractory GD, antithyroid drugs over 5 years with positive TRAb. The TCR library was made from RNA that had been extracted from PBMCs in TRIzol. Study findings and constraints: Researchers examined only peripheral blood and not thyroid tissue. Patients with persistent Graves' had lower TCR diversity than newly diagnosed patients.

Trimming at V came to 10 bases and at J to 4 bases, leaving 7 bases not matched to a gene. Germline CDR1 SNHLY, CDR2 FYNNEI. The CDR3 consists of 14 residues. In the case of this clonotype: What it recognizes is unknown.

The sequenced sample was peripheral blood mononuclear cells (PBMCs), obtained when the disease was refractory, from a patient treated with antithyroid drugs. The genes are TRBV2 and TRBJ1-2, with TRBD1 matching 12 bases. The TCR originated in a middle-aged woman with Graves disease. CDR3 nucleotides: TGTGCCATCCCGGGACAGGGGGCCTCCTATGGCTACACCTTC. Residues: CAIPGQGASYGYTF.